A selection of T cell receptor beta chains follows, all from one sample in a study of cytomegalovirus exposure and HLA in healthy donors. TCRdb keeps only in-frame clones here, not all; method: immunoSEQ multiplex PCR. The sample holds approximately 150,000 clones; 80% to 90% are singletons and the top ten take 4.5%. The sample was PBMCs. All receptors derive from a man aged 18 to 30 in good health and CMV-seropositive. The CDR3 runs from the conserved cysteine through the conserved F or W. The D gene is left open where the match is weak. A clone size is listed for some rows: how often the clone was seen (once, few, many), or a class if it is expanded.

CASSVASLEGGQFF	TGTGCCAGCAGCGTAGCTTCTCTGGAAGGGGGGCAGTTCTTC	TRBV9	-	TRBJ2-1	-
CASSKGLAEETQYF	TGTGCCAGTAGTAAAGGGTTAGCGGAAGAGACCCAGTACTTC	TRBV19	-	TRBJ2-5	-
CASSLLAGGPETYEQYF	TGTGCCAGCAGCTTACTCGCGGGAGGGCCCGAGACTTACGAGCAGTACTTC	TRBV11-2	-	TRBJ2-7	TRBD2
CASRGSYSSGNTIYF	TGTGCCAGCAGGGGTTCCTACAGCTCTGGAAACACCATATATTTT	TRBV9	-	TRBJ1-3	-
CASSLDGGLGGYTF	TGTGCCAGCAGCTTAGACGGGGGATTAGGTGGCTACACCTTC	TRBV7-9	few	TRBJ1-2	-
CAWSVRWRYGYTF	TGTGCCTGGAGTGTCAGATGGAGATATGGCTACACCTTC	TRBV30	-	TRBJ1-2	-
CASSKARDRLNTEAFF	TGTGCCAGCAGCAAAGCCAGGGACAGGTTGAACACTGAAGCTTTCTTT	TRBV21-1	-	TRBJ1-1	-
CASSLGQGLYEQYF	TGTGCCAGCAGTCTCGGACAGGGCCTCTACGAGCAGTACTTC	TRBV6-1	-	TRBJ2-7	TRBD1
CSVQARGNTGELFF	TGCAGCGTACAGGCCAGGGGAAACACCGGGGAGCTGTTTTTT	TRBV29-1	-	TRBJ2-2	-
CASSTNENEQFF	TGTGCCAGTTCTACTAATGAGAATGAGCAGTTCTTC	TRBV6-6	-	TRBJ2-1	-
CASSLSIGGADTQYF	TGCGCCAGCAGCTTGTCCATAGGCGGGGCAGATACGCAGTATTTT	TRBV5-1	-	TRBJ2-3	-
CASSLGYSLAGDNEQFF	TGTGCCAGCAGCTTGGGGTATTCACTAGCGGGAGACAATGAGCAGTTCTTC	TRBV7-2	few	TRBJ2-1	TRBD2
CASSSYGGGPAEQYF	TGTGCCAGCAGCTCCTACGGCGGGGGGCCTGCCGAGCAGTACTTC	TRBV11-2	-	TRBJ2-7	TRBD2
CASSVMDRGGTDTQYF	TGTGCCAGCAGTGTTATGGACAGGGGCGGGACAGATACGCAGTATTTT	TRBV2	-	TRBJ2-3	TRBD1
CASSLAGTQPQHF	TGTGCCAGCAGTTTGGCGGGGACTCAGCCCCAGCATTTT	TRBV27	-	TRBJ1-5	-
CASSARGDRGEKLFF	TGTGCCAGCAGCGCACGGGGGGACCGAGGTGAAAAACTGTTTTTT	TRBV7-9	-	TRBJ1-4	-
CASSSRRGDMNTEAFF	TGTGCCAGCAGCTCACGACGGGGAGATATGAACACTGAAGCTTTCTTT	TRBV9	-	TRBJ1-1	-
CASSNPFRGNTEAFF	TGTGCCAGCAGCAACCCGTTCAGGGGGAACACTGAAGCTTTCTTT	TRBV6-5	-	TRBJ1-1	-
CASSPGSALEQYF	TGTGCCAGCTCACCAGGGAGTGCGTTGGAGCAGTACTTC	TRBV18	-	TRBJ2-7	-
CASRQAQGNGYTF	TGTGCCAGCAGGCAAGCACAGGGGAATGGCTACACCTTC	TRBV2	-	TRBJ1-2	TRBD1
CASSATGADQPQHF	TGTGCCAGCTCAGCGACAGGGGCGGATCAGCCCCAGCATTTT	TRBV18	-	TRBJ1-5	TRBD1
CALYYRDRGRGEQFF	TGTGCCTTATATTACCGGGACAGGGGGCGAGGTGAGCAGTTCTTC	TRBV30	-	TRBJ2-1	TRBD1
CASRGLEGYNEQFF	TGTGCCAGCAGGGGACTAGAAGGCTACAATGAGCAGTTCTTC	TRBV6-5	-	TRBJ2-1	TRBD2
CASSLGGGQETQYF	TGCGCCAGCAGCTTGGGAGGGGGTCAAGAGACCCAGTACTTC	TRBV5-1	-	TRBJ2-5	-
CASSKFVAGPVYEQYF	TGTGCCAGTAGTAAATTCGTAGCGGGACCGGTCTACGAGCAGTACTTC	TRBV19	-	TRBJ2-7	TRBD2
CASSFVQFSYEQYF	TGTGCCAGCAGCTTCGTACAGTTCTCGTACGAGCAGTACTTC	TRBV11-2	-	TRBJ2-7	-
CASSTDRGHVGELFF	TGTGCCAGCAGCACGGACAGGGGGCATGTCGGGGAGCTGTTTTTT	TRBV7-9	-	TRBJ2-2	TRBD1
CASSLSVSNQPQHF	TGTGCCAGCAGCTTGTCGGTTAGCAATCAGCCCCAGCATTTT	TRBV5-6	-	TRBJ1-5	-
CASSLGEGEETQYF	TGCGCCAGCAGCTTGGGAGAGGGAGAAGAGACCCAGTACTTC	TRBV5-1	-	TRBJ2-5	-
CASSAGLVAFF	TGTGCCAGCAGCGCAGGGTTAGTGGCTTTCTTT	TRBV25-1	once	TRBJ1-1	-
CASKVGDNQPQHF	TGTGCCAGCAAGGTAGGGGACAATCAGCCCCAGCATTTT	TRBV28	few	TRBJ1-5	-
CASRSMTGGVTEAFF	TGCGCCAGCAGATCCATGACAGGGGGCGTCACCGAAGCTTTCTTT	TRBV10-2	once	TRBJ1-1	TRBD1
CASSLLGWETQYF	TGTGCCAGCAGCCTCCTGGGCTGGGAGACCCAGTACTTC	TRBV7-8	-	TRBJ2-5	-
CASSSLGVSGYTF	TGTGCCAGCAGTTCTCTCGGAGTTTCTGGCTACACCTTC	TRBV28	-	TRBJ1-2	-
CAWSVSWEGEKLFF	TGTGCCTGGAGTGTATCGTGGGAGGGGGAAAAACTGTTTTTT	TRBV30	once	TRBJ1-4	-
CASSPALAGTGELFF	TGTGCCAGCTCACCAGCACTAGCGGGCACCGGGGAGCTGTTTTTT	TRBV18	-	TRBJ2-2	TRBD2
CAITDRLAGGYEQYF	TGTGCCATCACCGATCGACTAGCGGGGGGGTACGAGCAGTACTTC	TRBV10-3	few	TRBJ2-7	TRBD2
CASSTGLAPYEQYF	TGTGCCAGCTCAACAGGACTAGCCCCCTACGAGCAGTACTTC	TRBV18	-	TRBJ2-7	TRBD2
CAWSIRGQGLSPLHF	TGTGCCTGGAGTATAAGGGGACAGGGCCTGTCACCCCTCCACTTT	TRBV30	few	TRBJ1-6	TRBD1
CSVEHYGYTF	TGCAGCGTAGAACACTACGGCTACACCTTC	TRBV29-1	few	TRBJ1-2	-
CASSTGSRETQYF	TGTGCCAGCAGCACAGGGAGTCGGGAGACCCAGTACTTC	TRBV5-6	-	TRBJ2-5	-